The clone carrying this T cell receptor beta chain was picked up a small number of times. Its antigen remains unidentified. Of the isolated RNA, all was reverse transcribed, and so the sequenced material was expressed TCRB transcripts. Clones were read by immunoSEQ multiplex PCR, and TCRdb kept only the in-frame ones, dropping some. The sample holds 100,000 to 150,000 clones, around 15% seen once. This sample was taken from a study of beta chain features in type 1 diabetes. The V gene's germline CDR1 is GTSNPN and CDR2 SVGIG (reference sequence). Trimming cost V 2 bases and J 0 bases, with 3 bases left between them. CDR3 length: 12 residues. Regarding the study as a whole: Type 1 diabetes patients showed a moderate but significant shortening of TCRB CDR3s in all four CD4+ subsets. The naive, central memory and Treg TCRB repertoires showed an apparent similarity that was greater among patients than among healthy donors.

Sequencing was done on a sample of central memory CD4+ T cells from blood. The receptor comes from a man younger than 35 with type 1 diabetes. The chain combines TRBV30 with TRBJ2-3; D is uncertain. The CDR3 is CAWSTSTDTQYF. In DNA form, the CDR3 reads TGTGCCTGGAGTACGAGCACAGATACGCAGTATTTT.